A selection of T cell receptor beta chains follows, all from one sample in a study of persistence of HIV-infected CD4 T cells. Their antigens are not known. The table came from immunoSEQ multiplex PCR; TCRdb's copy has only in-frame clones and leaves some out. The sample yields around 20,000 clones, around 78% seen once. Sequencing was performed on CD4+ T cells sorted from PBMCs after approximately 18-hour stimulation, taken from a patient who received antiretroviral therapy. The source of these receptors is an adult man with HIV who was CMV-seropositive. Each CDR3 is given with its conserved first and last residue. D genes are given only for firm matches. Only part of the rows carry a size: once, few, many, or a class if the clone is expanded.

>-|TRBJ1-5|few|TRBV4-1
TGCGCCAGCAGCCAAGATCATAGGGACCCACGTCGTCAGCCCCAGCATTTT
CASSQDHRDPRRQPQHF
>-|TRBJ2-3|-|TRBV5-1
TGCGCCAGCAGCTTTGGGCAGGGGACAGATACGCAGTATTTT
CASSFGQGTDTQYF
>-|TRBJ2-2|-|TRBV6-4
TGTGCCAGCAGTGACTCTAGACTGATGAACACCGGGGAGCTGTTTTTT
CASSDSRLMNTGELFF
>TRBD2|TRBJ2-3|-|TRBV15
TGTGCCACCAGCAGGGCAAGCGGGGGAAGAGATACGCAGTATTTT
CATSRASGGRDTQYF
>-|TRBJ1-6|-|TRBV19
TGTGCCAGGTCCAGGGGAAATTCACCCCTCCACTTT
CARSRGNSPLHF
>-|TRBJ1-1|-|TRBV18
TGTGCCAGCTCACCATCGGGGGGGAACACTGAAGCTTTCTTT
CASSPSGGNTEAFF
>-|TRBJ1-1|-|TRBV30
TGTGCCCAGCAGGGCCGGGGAACTGAAGCTTTCTTT
CAQQGRGTEAFF
>-|TRBJ1-4|-|TRBV3-1/TRBV3-2
TGTGCCAGCAGCCAAGTTGGAGGGGCGCGTGAAAAACTGTTTTTT
CASSQVGGAREKLFF
>TRBD1|TRBJ1-5|-|TRBV6-5
TGTGCCAGCACCCAGACAGGGAGATTGCAGCCCCAGCATTTT
CASTQTGRLQPQHF
>-|TRBJ2-1|-|TRBV4-1
TGCGCCAGCAGCTCCCTATTCAAGCAACGCTCCTACAATGAGCAGTTCTTC
CASSSLFKQRSYNEQFF
>-|TRBJ1-2|-|TRBV9
TGTGCCAGCAGCGTAGAGAACGGCTATGGCTACACCTTC
CASSVENGYGYTF
>TRBD2|TRBJ2-2|-|TRBV2
TGTGCCAGCAGTCCGGGACTAGGGGCGGTCGGGGAGCTGTTTTTT
CASSPGLGAVGELFF
>-|TRBJ2-2|-|TRBV24-1
TGTGCCACCAGTGAACCGGGGCCATACACCGGGGAGCTGTTTTTT
CATSEPGPYTGELFF
>TRBD1|TRBJ2-1|-|TRBV10-1
TGCGCCAGCAGTGAGTCTGACAGGGCCAATGAGCAGTTCTTC
CASSESDRANEQFF
>-|TRBJ1-2|-|TRBV27
TGTGCCACCCCACGGGCTGGAGAGTGGGGCTACACCTTC
CATPRAGEWGYTF
>TRBD1|TRBJ1-2|-|TRBV28
TGTGCCAGCAGTTGGGGACAGCCATCCAACTATGGCTACACCTTC
CASSWGQPSNYGYTF
>TRBD2|TRBJ2-2|few|TRBV4-1
TGCGCCAGCAGCCAAGTTCCTGGACTAGCGGGGGCGGGGACCGGGGAGCTGTTTTTT
CASSQVPGLAGAGTGELFF
>TRBD1|TRBJ2-1|-|TRBV6-5
TGTGCCAGCAGTTCCGGGACAGGGCTTAATGAGCAGTTCTTC
CASSSGTGLNEQFF
>-|TRBJ2-1|-|TRBV6-4
TGTGCCAGCAGTCAGTCCGGGGGTGAGCAGTTCTTC
CASSQSGGEQFF
>-|TRBJ1-1|-|TRBV5-4
TGTGCCAGCCGGCGAGACCTAATGAACACTGAAGCTTTCTTT
CASRRDLMNTEAFF
>-|TRBJ2-3|-|TRBV5-5
TGTGCCAGCAGCTTTTATAGCGGATACACAGATACGCAGTATTTT
CASSFYSGYTDTQYF
>-|TRBJ1-4|-|TRBV7-9
TGTGCCAGCAGCTTGGGACACAGGGTTTTATTTGAAAAACTGTTTTTT
CASSLGHRVLFEKLFF
>-|TRBJ2-7|-|TRBV30
TGTGCCTGGAAACCCGGACAGAGCTACGAGCAGTACTTC
CAWKPGQSYEQYF
>-|TRBJ2-2|-|TRBV18
TGTGCCAGCTCAGCCAATCCAGGAAACACCGGGGAGCTGTTTTTT
CASSANPGNTGELFF
>-|TRBJ2-4|-|TRBV19
TGTGCCAGTAGTATCGGGGGCCCCGAAGGAGCCAAAAACATTCAGTACTTC
CASSIGGPEGAKNIQYF